The rows below give T cell receptor beta chains drawn from one sample of a study of cytomegalovirus exposure and HLA in healthy donors. TCRdb's table, derived via immunoSEQ multiplex PCR, lists solely in-frame clones and lacks some. The sample has 150,000 to 200,000 clones; roughly four fifths are singletons. The sequencing sample was made of PBMCs. Receptors originate from a male donor in good health and CMV-seronegative. CDR3s include the opening cysteine and the closing phenylalanine or tryptophan. Fields, in order: V gene, clone size, D gene, J gene, CDR3 DNA, CDR3 protein. A D gene is named only where the DNA matches it firmly. Size is omitted from some rows. Given values are once, few, many or a class for expanded clones.

TRBV30	.	TRBD1	TRBJ1-5	TGTGCCTGGTGTTCCGGGACAGGGGATCAGCCCCAGCATTTT	CAWCSGTGDQPQHF
TRBV10-3	.	TRBD1	TRBJ1-4	TGTGCCAGCAGTTACGGGACAGGGGGAAATGAAAAACTGTTTTTT	CASSYGTGGNEKLFF
TRBV9	once	.	TRBJ2-1	TGTGCCAGCAGCTTACTTCCGGGTGGGGCACCCAATGAGCAGTTCTTC	CASSLLPGGAPNEQFF
TRBV29-1	.	.	TRBJ2-6	TGCAGCGTGTGGGGCAGCATCTCCGGCTCTGGGGCCAACGTCCTGACTTTC	CSVWGSISGSGANVLTF
TRBV9	few	.	TRBJ2-5	TGTGCCAGCAGCGCCTACCAAGAGACCCAGTACTTC	CASSAYQETQYF
TRBV30	few	TRBD1	TRBJ1-5	TGTGCCTGGAGTCGGACAGGGGGGCTGTGGGAGCCCCAGCATTTT	CAWSRTGGLWEPQHF
TRBV27	.	.	TRBJ2-6	TGTGCCAGCAGTTCCCCTTTGCGGACAAAGGAGGCCAACGTCCTGACTTTC	CASSSPLRTKEANVLTF
TRBV25-1	.	TRBD1	TRBJ2-3	TGTGCCAGCAGTGCTGCGGGACAGGGGGAAGATACGCAGTATTTT	CASSAAGQGEDTQYF
TRBV7-9	.	TRBD1	TRBJ2-3	TGTGCCAGCAGAAAGTCCCGAGGGACAGGGGGCTTCCATACGCAGTATTTT	CASRKSRGTGGFHTQYF
TRBV6-1	.	TRBD1	TRBJ1-1	TGTGCCAGCCGACAGGGCCTGAACACTGAAGCTTTCTTT	CASRQGLNTEAFF
TRBV7-2	.	TRBD2	TRBJ2-2	TGTGCCAGCAGCTTAGGCCGCGCGGGAGGGCCAGCGGGGGAGCTGTTTTTT	CASSLGRAGGPAGELFF
TRBV5-6	.	.	TRBJ2-7	TGTGCCAGCAGCCCGCGGGCGGGGCACTACGAGCAGTACTTC	CASSPRAGHYEQYF
TRBV6-5	few	.	TRBJ1-5	TGTGCCAGCAGCATTACAACAGATCAGCCCCAGCATTTT	CASSITTDQPQHF
TRBV25-1	.	TRBD1	TRBJ2-7	TGTGCCAGCAGCGAGACAGGGGTGTCATGGGAGCAGTACTTC	CASSETGVSWEQYF
TRBV28	few	.	TRBJ2-5	TGTGCCAGCGGGGCAGGTTCGGGTCAGCAAGAGACCCAGTACTTC	CASGAGSGQQETQYF
TRBV7-3	.	TRBD2	TRBJ2-1	TGTGCCAGCAGCTTAACCCGGGACTACAACAATGAGCAGTTCTTC	CASSLTRDYNNEQFF
TRBV6-6	once	TRBD2	TRBJ2-1	TGTGCCAGCAGTTATAGGCCGGGTACTAGCGGGAGCCCCAAATTCTTC	CASSYRPGTSGSPKFF
TRBV2	.	.	TRBJ1-2	TGTGCCAGCAGCACCGGGACAAACTATGGCTACACCTTC	CASSTGTNYGYTF
TRBV6-6	once	.	TRBJ2-4	TGTGCCAGCAGTTACCCGTTTGGACAGAACATTCAGTACTTC	CASSYPFGQNIQYF
TRBV2	.	.	TRBJ1-5	TGTGCCAGCAGTGAAGCGCGTATAAAGTATAGCAATCAGCCCCAGCATTTT	CASSEARIKYSNQPQHF
TRBV28	.	.	TRBJ2-1	TGTGCCAGCAGTTTACACATTCAGGGTCTGGGTGAGCAGTTCTTC	CASSLHIQGLGEQFF
TRBV5-5	.	TRBD2	TRBJ2-1	TGTGCCAGCAGCCCCCGGGAGGGACTAGCGACCAATGAGCAGTTCTTC	CASSPREGLATNEQFF
TRBV30	.	.	TRBJ2-4	TGTGCCTGGAGTGGGGGGCGCGCCAAAAACATTCAGTACTTC	CAWSGGRAKNIQYF
TRBV18	.	.	TRBJ1-2	TGTGCCAGCTCACTTCCCAGCCAGGAAGGCTACACCTTC	CASSLPSQEGYTF
TRBV6-1	.	.	TRBJ1-1	TGTGCCAGCACCCAACAGGAGGGCCGGGCCACTGAAGCTTTCTTT	CASTQQEGRATEAFF
TRBV5-1	.	.	TRBJ1-5	TGCGCCAGCAGCTCGACAGGTCATCAGCCCCAGCATTTT	CASSSTGHQPQHF
TRBV7-9	.	.	TRBJ2-7	TGTGCCAGCAGCCGCCGTCGCCAGGGTGACTCCTACGAGCAGTACTTC	CASSRRRQGDSYEQYF
TRBV6-1	.	.	TRBJ1-6	TGTGCCAGCAGGGGGCCAAGGGATTCACCCCTCCACTTT	CASRGPRDSPLHF
TRBV5-1	.	TRBD2	TRBJ2-3	TGCGCCAGCAGCTTGGGGACTAGCGGGAGCCCGCAGTATTTT	CASSLGTSGSPQYF
TRBV6-5	.	.	TRBJ2-7	TGTGCCAGCAGTCGACAGGCCTCCTACGAGCAGTACTTC	CASSRQASYEQYF
TRBV9	.	TRBD2	TRBJ2-7	TGTGCCAGCAGCGAAGGGGGACTAGGGGCCTACGAGCAGTACTTC	CASSEGGLGAYEQYF
TRBV30	.	.	TRBJ1-6	TGTGCCTGGAGTGGGCAGATCTATAATTCACCCCTCCACTTT	CAWSGQIYNSPLHF
TRBV10-2	.	.	TRBJ1-5	TGCGCCAGCAGTGACGAGGGAGGTGGTCAGCCCCAGCATTTT	CASSDEGGGQPQHF
TRBV5-4	once	.	TRBJ2-3	TGTGCCAGCAGCTTGTCGAGCTTCGCAGATACGCAGTATTTT	CASSLSSFADTQYF
TRBV6-5	.	.	TRBJ1-2	TGTGCCAGCAGTTACTCGGGGGCTCAGATCGATGGCTACACCTTC	CASSYSGAQIDGYTF
TRBV10-3	few	.	TRBJ2-1	TGTGCCATCAGTGAGTCGACGGGATACAATGAGCAGTTCTTC	CAISESTGYNEQFF
TRBV7-9	.	.	TRBJ2-7	TGTGCCAGCAGCTTGCGTTCGGGCGAGCAGTACTTC	CASSLRSGEQYF
TRBV9	.	.	TRBJ2-5	TGTGCCAGCAGCGTAGCTAACCTGGAGACCCAGTACTTC	CASSVANLETQYF
TRBV4-2	.	.	TRBJ2-3	TGTGCCAGCAGCCAAGATGCGAGACAGCAAGCGCAGTATTTT	CASSQDARQQAQYF
TRBV28	.	.	TRBJ1-4	TGTGCCAGCAGTTTAGAGAATGAAAAACTGTTTTTT	CASSLENEKLFF
TRBV2	.	TRBD2	TRBJ2-7	TGTGCCAGCAATGGCGGGGGGGGCTACGAGCAGTACTTC	CASNGGGGYEQYF
TRBV5-4	.	.	TRBJ1-4	TGTGCCAGCAGCCTGGGAACGGGGGGATCTGAAAAACTGTTTTTT	CASSLGTGGSEKLFF